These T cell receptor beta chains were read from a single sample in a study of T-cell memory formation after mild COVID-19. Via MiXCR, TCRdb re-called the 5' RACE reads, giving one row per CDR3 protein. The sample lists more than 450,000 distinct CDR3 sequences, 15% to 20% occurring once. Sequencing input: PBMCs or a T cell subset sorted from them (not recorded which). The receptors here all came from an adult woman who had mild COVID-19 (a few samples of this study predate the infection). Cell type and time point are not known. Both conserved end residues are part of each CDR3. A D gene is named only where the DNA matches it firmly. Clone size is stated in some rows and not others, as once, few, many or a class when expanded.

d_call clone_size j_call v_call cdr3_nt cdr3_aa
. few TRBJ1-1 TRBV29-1 TGCAGCGTGGATTCGAGCTTGTGGTGGACTGAAGCTTTCTTT CSVDSSLWWTEAFF
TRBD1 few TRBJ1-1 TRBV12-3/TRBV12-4 TGTGCCAGCAGGGGGACAGTGGACACTGAAGCTTTCTTT CASRGTVDTEAFF
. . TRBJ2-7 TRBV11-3 TGTGCCAGCAGCTCCCGGGACAAACGCTACGAGCAGTACTTC CASSSRDKRYEQYF
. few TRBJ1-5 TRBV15 TGTGCCACCAGCAGAGTCCCTCTTCGATCGGATCAGCCCCAGCATTTT CATSRVPLRSDQPQHF
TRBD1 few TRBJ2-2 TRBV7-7 TGTGCCAGCAGCTACCAGACAGGGACCGGGGAGCTGTTTTTT CASSYQTGTGELFF
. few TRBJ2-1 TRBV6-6 TGTGCCAGCGTTAGTTTGGGGGGCACTGAGTTCTTC CASVSLGGTEFF
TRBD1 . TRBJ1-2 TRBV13 TGTGCCAGCAGCGCAGCGGGACAGGGCTACTATGGCTACACCTTC CASSAAGQGYYGYTF
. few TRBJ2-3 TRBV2 TGTGCCAGCAGTTGGGGGGGCCAAACAGATACGCAGTATTTT CASSWGGQTDTQYF
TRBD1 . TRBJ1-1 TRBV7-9 TGTGCCAGCAGCTTAGGGGACAGGCTGAACACTGAAGCTTTCTTT CASSLGDRLNTEAFF
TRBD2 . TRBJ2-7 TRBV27 TGTGCCAGCAAAAGGTTACCCAGCGGGGGGGCGGACGAGCAGTACTTC CASKRLPSGGADEQYF
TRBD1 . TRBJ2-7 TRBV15 TGTGCCACCAGCAGGGGACAGGGGTTTAACGAGCAGTACTTC CATSRGQGFNEQYF
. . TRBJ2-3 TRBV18 TGTGCCAGCTCACCGCGGACGGAAGGAAACACAGATACGCAGTATTTT CASSPRTEGNTDTQYF
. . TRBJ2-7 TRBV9 TGTGCCAGCAGCGTAGAAGCGAGCGGGTTCTACGAGCAGTACTTC CASSVEASGFYEQYF
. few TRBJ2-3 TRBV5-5 TGTGCCAGCAGCTTGTCGGGGGAAGGCACAGATACGCAGTATTTT CASSLSGEGTDTQYF
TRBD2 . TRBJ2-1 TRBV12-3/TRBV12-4 TGTGCCAGCAAAATAGCGGGAGGGCTTCATAATGAGCAGTTCTTC CASKIAGGLHNEQFF
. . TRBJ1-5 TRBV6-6 TGTGCCAGCAGTTACTCGCAGAGCAATCAGCCCCAGCATTTT CASSYSQSNQPQHF
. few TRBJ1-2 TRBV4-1 TGCGCCAGCAGCCAGGGCCCTGAGGGTAACTATGGCTACACCTTC CASSQGPEGNYGYTF
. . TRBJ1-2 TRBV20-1 TGCAGTGCTAGCGTACCCGACAGGTTCTATGGCTACACCTTC CSASVPDRFYGYTF
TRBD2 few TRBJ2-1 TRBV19 TGTGCCAGTAGTATTAGGGGACTAGCGGGAGAAGCATACAATGAGCAGTTCTTC CASSIRGLAGEAYNEQFF
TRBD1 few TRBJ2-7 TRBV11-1 TGTGCCAGCAGCCAAGGGACAGCCACCACCTACGAGCAGTACTTC CASSQGTATTYEQYF
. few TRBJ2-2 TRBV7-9 TGTGCCAGCAGCTTAGCGTCCGGGGCCGCCGGGGAGCTGTTTTTT CASSLASGAAGELFF
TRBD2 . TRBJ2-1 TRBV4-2 TGTGCCAGCAGCCAAGCCGGAGCGGGAGTGCGGCATGAGCAGTTCTTC CASSQAGAGVRHEQFF
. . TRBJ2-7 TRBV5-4 TGTGCCAGCAGCTTGGAGGGACAAGCCTACGAGCAGTACTTC CASSLEGQAYEQYF
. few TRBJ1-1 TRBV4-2 TGTGCCAGCAGCCATTCCGGGATTCCGGCCGATCCGGCTTTCTTT CASSHSGIPADPAFF
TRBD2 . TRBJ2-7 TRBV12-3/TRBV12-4 TGTGCCAGCAGGGGGACTAGCGGGGAAACGAAACAGTACTTC CASRGTSGETKQYF
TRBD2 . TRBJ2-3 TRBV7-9 TGTGCCAGCAGCCGACCGATTATAGCGGGGAGGGTCCCAGATACGCAGTATTTT CASSRPIIAGRVPDTQYF
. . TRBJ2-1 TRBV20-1 TGCAGTGCTAGGGGGAGTAGGTCCTACAATGAGCAGTTCTTC CSARGSRSYNEQFF
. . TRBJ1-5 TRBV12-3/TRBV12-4 TGTGCCAGCACTCCTGGCAATCAGCCCCAGCATTTT CASTPGNQPQHF
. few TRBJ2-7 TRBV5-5 TGTGCCAGCAGCTTGGCCCACGGGATTTACAACGAGCAGTACTTC CASSLAHGIYNEQYF
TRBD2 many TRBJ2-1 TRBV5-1 TGCGCCAGCAGCTTGGCTAGCGGGGGCCTCCGGGGGCAGTTCTTC CASSLASGGLRGQFF
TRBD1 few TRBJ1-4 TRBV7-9 TGTGCCAGCAGCTTCTCCGGGACAGGGGTAACTAATGAAAAACTGTTTTTT CASSFSGTGVTNEKLFF
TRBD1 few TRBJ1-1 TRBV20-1 TGCAGTGCTAAGAGGGGGCGCGGCACTGAAGCTTTCTTT CSAKRGRGTEAFF
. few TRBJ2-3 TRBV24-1 TGTGCCTCCTCCACCGGGATTAGCGGCCCCACAGATACGCAGTATTTT CASSTGISGPTDTQYF
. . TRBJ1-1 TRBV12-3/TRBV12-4 TGTGCCAGCAGGGGGGGGAGGGTAGTTACTGAAGCTTTCTTT CASRGGRVVTEAFF
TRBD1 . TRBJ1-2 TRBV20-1 TGCAGTGCTGGACAGGGCTATGGCTACACCTTC CSAGQGYGYTF
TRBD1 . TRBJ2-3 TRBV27 TGTGCCAGCAGTTTACGGGACAGGGGGCGAACAGATACGCAGTATTTT CASSLRDRGRTDTQYF
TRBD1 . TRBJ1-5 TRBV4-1 TGCGCCAGCAGCCTTGACAGGGGAGGGGATCAGCCCCAGCATTTT CASSLDRGGDQPQHF
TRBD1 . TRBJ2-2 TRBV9 TGTGCCAGCAGCGTAGGGACAGGGGGGAACACCGGGGAGCTGTTTTTT CASSVGTGGNTGELFF
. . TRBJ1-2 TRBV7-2 TGTGCCAGCAGCTTAGTCGCCGGGGACGCAACGACGGGCTACACCTTC CASSLVAGDATTGYTF
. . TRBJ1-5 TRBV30 TGTGCCTGGAGTAACGAGGGCGTTCAGCCCCAGCATTTT CAWSNEGVQPQHF
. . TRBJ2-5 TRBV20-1 TGCAGTGCTAGACCGAGTGGGGGCGAGACCCAGTACTTC CSARPSGGETQYF
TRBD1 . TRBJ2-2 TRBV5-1 TGCGCCAGCAGAACCCCCGGGACAGGCCAAACCGGGGAGCTGTTTTTT CASRTPGTGQTGELFF
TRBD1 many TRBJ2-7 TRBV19 TGTGCCAGTAGTATAAGAGACAGGGGGCTCGAGCAGTACTTC CASSIRDRGLEQYF
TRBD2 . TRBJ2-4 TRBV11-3 TGTGCCAGCAGCTCTGGGACTAGCGGCAGAGCCAAAAACATTCAGTACTTC CASSSGTSGRAKNIQYF
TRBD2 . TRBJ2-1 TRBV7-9 TGTGCCAGCAGCCCCCTCGGGAGGGCGAACTACAATGAGCAGTTCTTC CASSPLGRANYNEQFF
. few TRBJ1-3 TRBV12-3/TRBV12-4 TGTGCCAGCTGGAATGCACAGGGAGGCGGAAACACCATATATTTT CASWNAQGGGNTIYF
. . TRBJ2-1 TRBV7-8 TGTGCCAGCAGCTTCCCAGGGGTAGCGGGCTACAATGAGCAGTTCTTC CASSFPGVAGYNEQFF
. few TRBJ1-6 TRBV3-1 TGTGCCAGCAGCCCCCGGGACGGACCCTTCGCCTATAATTCACCCCTCCACTTT CASSPRDGPFAYNSPLHF
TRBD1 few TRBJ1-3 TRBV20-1 TGCAGTGCTAGGCAGACAGGGAACTCTGGAAACACCATATATTTT CSARQTGNSGNTIYF
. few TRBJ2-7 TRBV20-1 TGCAGTGCTTCGACTTCCACTGGTGGAGAGCAGTACTTC CSASTSTGGEQYF
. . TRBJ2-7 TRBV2 TGTGCCAGCAGTGTCTCGGGCAGACTCTACGAGCAGTACTTC CASSVSGRLYEQYF
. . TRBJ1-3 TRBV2 TGTGCCAGCAGGTACGGCGGTAACACCATATATTTT CASRYGGNTIYF
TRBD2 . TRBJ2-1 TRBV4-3 TGCGCCAGCAGCCAAGATGTCGGGAGGGGGAAGAACAATGAGCAGTTCTTC CASSQDVGRGKNNEQFF
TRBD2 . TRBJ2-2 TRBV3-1 TGTGCCAGCAGCCAAGCTAGCGGGAGGGCCGGGGAGCTGTTTTTT CASSQASGRAGELFF
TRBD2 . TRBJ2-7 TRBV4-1 TGCGCCAGCAGCCAAGCGGTAGCGGGGTACGAGCAGTACTTC CASSQAVAGYEQYF
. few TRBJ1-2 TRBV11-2 TGTGCCAGCAGCTTAGATAGGCAGGGGGGCTACACCTTC CASSLDRQGGYTF